These 32 T cell receptor beta chains came from one sample sequenced in a study of blood T cell repertoires in COVID-19 (dated by TCRdb to the early 2020s). Library generation was performed with the immunoSEQ multiplex PCR assay. TCRdb carries this immuneACCESS record with in-frame sequences only. Its versions omit some clonotypes, under half of them owing to an unresolved V gene in the studies checked, with the rest unexplained. In all, the sample holds about 170,000 clones, and around 80% of those were seen once. 15% to 20% of the sample goes to the ten largest clones. Sequencing used peripheral blood. These receptors came from a woman aged 70-85 years who had recovered from COVID-19.

V gene TRBV6-2 or TRBV6-3 combines with J gene TRBJ2-5, with D possibly TRBD1 on 6 matching bases. Germline CDR1 and CDR2: MNHEY and SVGEGT. There are 11 residues in the CDR3. The V end was cut by 1 base, the J end by 12 bases, with 9 bases between. The DNA of the CDR3 is TGTGCCAGCAGTTACTTGGGGGCCAAGTACTTC. It encodes CASSYLGAKYF.

The gene calls are TRBV5-1 and TRBJ2-5; D gene uncertain. With 4 bases removed from V and 1 base from J, the gap between germline ends came to 14 bases. CDR1 is SGHRS, CDR2 YFSETQ, per germline. The length of the CDR3 is 15 residues. The CDR3 reads CASSPPFGSQETQYF. For the CDR3, the DNA is TGCGCCAGCAGCCCCCCCTTTGGCAGCCAAGAGACCCAGTACTTC.

The chain joins TRBV11-2 to TRBJ2-7, with TRBD2 as a possible D gene (5 bases). The V end lost 2 bases, the J end lost 6 bases, and 14 bases lay between the germline ends. The CDR3 is made up of 14 amino acids. Germline lookup yields CDR1 SGHAT and CDR2 FQNNGV. CDR3 bases: TGTGCCAGCAGCTTATTGAGGGCATTGGCCGAGCAGTACTTC. Protein: CASSLLRALAEQYF. Using reference TRBV11-2 and TRBJ2-7 for the parts outside the CDR3, the full variable domain is EAGVAQSPRYKIIEKRQSVAFWCNPISGHATLYWYQQILGQGPKLLIQFQNNGVVDDSQLPKDRFSAERLKGVDSTLKIQPAKLEDSAVYLCASSLLRALAEQYFGPGTRLTVT.

The chain links TRBV19 to TRBJ2-5; 9 bases agree with TRBD1. Germline assignment: CDR1 LNHDA and CDR2 SQIVND (reference sequence). This CDR3 is 15 amino acids long. The trim removed 7 bases at V and 4 bases at J, leaving 10 bases unmatched. The CDR3 DNA sequence: TGTGCCAGTAACCCGACAGGGGGGTCTCGAGAGACCCAGTACTTC. Its protein product is CASNPTGGSRETQYF.

The V gene is TRBV18, the J gene TRBJ2-3; TRBD2 aligns across 8 bases. CDR1 is KGHSH, CDR2 LQKENI, per germline. The CDR3 consists of 16 residues. The V and J ends lost 6 bases and 5 bases, in that order; junction bases with no gene match: 13. DNA of the CDR3: TGTGCCAGCTCCCCCCCCCGGGGGGGCCATGGAGATACGCAGTATTTT. Its protein product is CASSPPRGGHGDTQYF.

The chain combines TRBV24-1 with TRBJ1-4; no clear D gene. Germline assignment: CDR1 KGHDR and CDR2 SFDVKD. The CDR3 length is 13 residues. The germline V and J ends were trimmed by 3 bases and 4 bases, with 5 bases remaining between them. The CDR3 loop is CATSDGSNEKLFF. CDR3 nucleotides: TGTGCCACCAGTGATGGCAGTAATGAAAAACTGTTTTTT.

This chain links TRBV6-6 with TRBJ1-2; 11 bases are a match to TRBD1. CDR1 is MNHNY, CDR2 SVGAGI, per germline (reference sequence). V was pared by 6 bases and J by 4 bases, with 1 base of the junction left unmatched. The CDR3 loop spans 13 amino acids. CDR3 sequence: CASRDRGLYGYTF. The CDR3 DNA sequence: TGTGCCAGCAGGGACAGGGGGCTCTATGGCTACACCTTC.

The chain uses TRBV10-3 and TRBJ1-3; tentative D call: TRBD1 (6 bases). The CDR3 runs 15 residues. The germline gives CDR1 ENHRY, CDR2 SYGVKD. The ends were cut back, 11 bases at V and 0 bases at J, with 17 bases in the middle. DNA for the CDR3: TGTGCCTCCCAGAGCGGGGGCAACTCTGGAAACACCATATATTTT. This encodes CASQSGGNSGNTIYF.

This sequence joins TRBV29-1 and TRBJ1-2; 8 bases align to TRBD1. There are 11 residues in the CDR3. Per the germline V gene, CDR1 is SQVTM and CDR2 is ANQGSEA. Trimming took 6 bases from V and 5 from J; bases not matched to a gene: 2. CDR3 sequence: CSVRTGYGYTF. The CDR3 DNA follows: TGCAGCGTCCGGACAGGGTATGGCTACACCTTC.

This chain connects TRBV20-1 to TRBJ1-1, with D unresolved. The CDR3 totals 11 residues. V was trimmed by 6 bases and J by 3 bases, leaving 8 bases between them. The germline V gene encodes CDR1 DFQATT and CDR2 SNEGSKA (reference sequence). The CDR3 protein is CSAGRDTEAFF. As DNA, the CDR3 is TGCAGTGCCGGGCGGGACACTGAAGCTTTCTTT.

The genes are TRBV12-1 and TRBJ1-2. TRBV12-1 is a known pseudogene. The CDR3 has 16 amino acids. The CDR3 is CASSPIAAAANYGYTF. CDR3 DNA sequence: TGTGCCAGCAGCCCCATCGCGGCGGCTGCTAACTATGGCTACACCTTC.

This chain connects TRBV7-8 to TRBJ1-2, with 10 nucleotides matching TRBD1. Germline CDR1 is SGHVS and CDR2 is FQNEAQ. This CDR3 contains 15 residues. V gave up 6 bases and J gave up 3 bases; unmatched junction bases: 7. For the CDR3, the DNA is TGTGCCAGCAGATCCGGGACAGGGGACTACTATGGCTACACCTTC. Its protein product is CASRSGTGDYYGYTF.

CDR3 DNA sequence: TGTGCCAGCAGTCCCCCGGGACAGGGTAACAATGAGCAGTTCTTC. Protein: CASSPPGQGNNEQFF. This sequence joins TRBV27 and TRBJ2-1, with TRBD1 matching over 9 bases. Germline loops: CDR1 MNHEY, CDR2 SMNVEV (reference sequence). The CDR3 has 15 amino acids. V gave up 5 bases and J gave up 5 bases; unmatched junction bases: 7.

The rearrangement joins TRBV6-5 to TRBJ2-4, with a weak D call TRBD2 (6 bases). This CDR3 has 13 amino acids. Trimming removed 7 bases from V and 7 bases from J, with 14 bases in between. CDR1 is MNHEY, CDR2 SVGAGI, per germline. The CDR3 DNA reads TGTGCCAGCACCCGTTCTGGGGGGAACATTCAGTACTTC. Its protein product is CASTRSGGNIQYF.

This chain links TRBV7-2 with TRBJ2-3, with D unclear. The CDR3 runs 13 residues. Germline V gene sequence: CDR1 SGHTA, CDR2 FQGNSA. The V end was cut by 5 bases, the J end by 0 bases, with 6 bases between. DNA of the CDR3: TGTGCCAGCAGCCCCCCTAGCACAGATACGCAGTATTTT. Translation: CASSPPSTDTQYF. Full variable domain (rest looked up from reference TRBV7-2 and TRBJ2-3): GAGVSQSPSNKVTEKGKDVELRCDPISGHTALYWYRQSLGQGLEFLIYFQGNSAPDKSGLPSDRFSAERTGGSVSTLTIQRTQQEDSAVYLCASSPPSTDTQYFGPGTRLTVL.

The gene calls are TRBV4-1 and TRBJ2-5; 12 nucleotides agree with TRBD1. The CDR3 totals 14 residues. J was trimmed by 5 bases and V by 6 bases; bases with no gene match: 4. Germline loops: CDR1 MGHRA, CDR2 YSYEKL. The CDR3 reads CASRGQGAVETQYF. The CDR3 DNA sequence: TGCGCCAGCAGGGGACAGGGGGCCGTTGAGACCCAGTACTTC.

The chain links TRBV18 to TRBJ2-7; TRBD1 matches 7 bases. CDR1 is KGHSH and CDR2 is LQKENI in the germline V gene. V shed 3 bases and J 3 bases; nucleotides not matched to a gene: 5. This CDR3 has 14 amino acids. The chain's CDR3 is CASSPGTDGYEQYF. CDR3 nucleotide sequence: TGTGCCAGCTCACCCGGGACAGACGGCTACGAGCAGTACTTC.

The CDR3 region has the DNA TGTGCCAGCAGCCCGGACAGTCAGCCCCAGCATTTT. As protein: CASSPDSQPQHF. This chain uses TRBV12-3 or TRBV12-4 with TRBJ1-5, with D possibly being TRBD1 (6 bases). Trimming removed 6 bases at V and 6 bases at J, with 9 bases between. There are 12 residues in the CDR3.

This clone was observed a handful of times. The chain carries TRBV3-1 (or the pseudogene TRBV3-2) and TRBJ2-7, with TRBD2 identical over 9 bases. The ends lost 3 bases at V and 2 bases at J; junction bases unmatched: 2. The germline CDR1 and CDR2 sequences are LGHDT and YNNKEL (reference sequence). There are 14 residues in the CDR3. CDR3 protein: CASSQTSGAYEQYF. As DNA, the CDR3 is TGTGCCAGCAGCCAGACTAGCGGAGCCTACGAGCAGTACTTC.

This chain links TRBV7-2 with TRBJ1-2; tentative D call: TRBD1 (6 bases). The germline gives CDR1 SGHTA, CDR2 FQGNSA. This CDR3 spans 16 amino acids. V was clipped by 1 base and J by 1 base, with 13 bases between them. The CDR3 DNA reads TGTGCCAGCAGCTTAGGTGGGGGGGCAGGTAACTATGGCTACACCTTC. Protein sequence: CASSLGGGAGNYGYTF. Full variable domain (remainder filled in from reference TRBV7-2 and TRBJ1-2): GAGVSQSPSNKVTEKGKDVELRCDPISGHTALYWYRQSLGQGLEFLIYFQGNSAPDKSGLPSDRFSAERTGGSVSTLTIQRTQQEDSAVYLCASSLGGGAGNYGYTFGSGTRLTVV.

The gene calls are TRBV6-4 and TRBJ1-5; the D gene is possibly TRBD1 (5 bases). This CDR3 has 13 residues. Per germline, CDR1 MRHNA and CDR2 SNTAGT. V was clipped by 6 bases and J by 4 bases, with 10 bases between them. The CDR3 DNA is TGTGCCAGCAGCCAGACAGAGAATCAGCCCCAGCATTTT. Translation: CASSQTENQPQHF.

This chain connects TRBV9 to TRBJ1-1; 7 nucleotides align to TRBD1. The length of the CDR3 is 15 residues. Germline values: CDR1 SGDLS, CDR2 YYNGEE. J gave up 5 bases and V 4 bases, and 11 bases lay outside the gene matches. The CDR3 bases are TGTGCCAGCAGCCCCCGGGGAAGGGGGCGAACTGAAGCTTTCTTT. This sequence encodes CASSPRGRGRTEAFF.

The chain joins TRBV7-3 to TRBJ2-2; a possible D gene is TRBD2 (6 bases). V was cut by 0 bases and J by 4 bases, with 12 bases left in between. Germline V lookup: CDR1 SGHTA, CDR2 FQGTGA. The CDR3 has 16 residues. The CDR3 spells CASSLTRRGRTGELFF. DNA of the CDR3: TGTGCCAGCAGCTTAACTCGGCGGGGCCGCACCGGGGAGCTGTTTTTT.

The V call is TRBV19, the J call TRBJ2-7, with D perhaps matching TRBD2 (7 bases). The CDR3 is 15 residues long. Per germline, CDR1 LNHDA and CDR2 SQIVND (reference sequence). Trimming removed 7 bases at V and 3 bases at J, with 19 bases between. CDR3 nucleotides: TGTGCCAGTACCAAAGGGGGGGGAGAGGACTACGAGCAGTACTTC. Residues: CASTKGGGEDYEQYF.

J is TRBJ2-2 and V is TRBV4-1, with a weak D call TRBD1 (5 bases). V shed 4 bases and J shed 6 bases, with 12 bases lying between them. This CDR3 is built from 14 residues. Germline-derived CDR1 and CDR2 are MGHRA and YSYEKL. The CDR3 DNA is TGCGCCAGCAGCCTCGCAGGGTTATCCGGGGAGCTGTTTTTT. Translating gives CASSLAGLSGELFF.

The rearrangement uses TRBV20-1 and TRBJ2-7; D gene unclear. The CDR3 sequence is 15 residues long. The V gene's germline CDR1 is DFQATT and CDR2 SNEGSKA (reference sequence). The ends were cut back, 3 bases at V and 0 bases at J, with 15 bases in the middle. CDR3: CSASVGPASSYEQYF. CDR3 sequence (DNA): TGCAGTGCTAGTGTCGGCCCCGCTAGCTCCTACGAGCAGTACTTC.

V and J are TRBV7-2 and TRBJ1-2; D unclear. The CDR3 consists of 13 residues. Germline V gene lookup returns CDR1 SGHTA and CDR2 FQGNSA. Deletions cut 2 bases from V and 7 bases from J, with 11 bases between. The CDR3 spells CASSLTQARGYTF. As DNA, the CDR3 is TGTGCCAGCAGCTTAACGCAGGCCCGTGGCTACACCTTC. Based on the CDR3 plus reference TRBV7-2 and TRBJ1-2, the full variable domain is GAGVSQSPSNKVTEKGKDVELRCDPISGHTALYWYRQSLGQGLEFLIYFQGNSAPDKSGLPSDRFSAERTGGSVSTLTIQRTQQEDSAVYLCASSLTQARGYTFGSGTRLTVV.

This clone was seen more than once but under ten times. This chain joins TRBV4-2 and TRBJ2-4, with a weak D call TRBD1 (7 bases). Germline lookup yields CDR1 LGHNA and CDR2 YNFKEQ. V was trimmed by 0 bases and J by 7 bases, leaving 16 bases between them. There are 16 residues in the CDR3. CDR3 amino acids: CASSQDPGRGRNIQYF. In nucleotides, the CDR3 is TGTGCCAGCAGCCAAGATCCGGGCAGGGGGAGGAACATTCAGTACTTC.

The chain links TRBV19 to TRBJ1-2, with no clear D. CDR3 length equals 14 residues. Trimming pared 5 bases from V and 3 bases from J, leaving 13 bases between. Germline V gene sequence: CDR1 LNHDA, CDR2 SQIVND (reference sequence). The CDR3 DNA reads TGTGCCAGTAGTGCCCTGGGGAGGGACTATGGCTACACCTTC. The encoded protein is CASSALGRDYGYTF.

This clone was seen more than once but under ten times. V usage is TRBV11-1 and J usage is TRBJ1-4, with 9 bases matching TRBD1. CDR3 length: 15 amino acids. Germline V gene lookup returns CDR1 SGHAT and CDR2 FQDESV (reference sequence). The junction had 6 bases not matched to a gene; V was cut back by 5 bases and J by 5 bases. CDR3 sequence: CASSSGTGPNEKLFF. The CDR3 DNA is TGTGCCAGCAGCAGCGGGACAGGGCCGAATGAAAAACTGTTTTTT.

The V call is TRBV6-5, the J call TRBJ1-2; possible D gene TRBD1, 5 bases. The length of the CDR3 is 14 residues. Per germline, CDR1 MNHEY and CDR2 SVGAGI. The V end lost 2 bases, the J end lost 2 bases, and 9 bases lay between the germline ends. The chain's CDR3 is CASSYRDRNYGYTF. DNA for the CDR3: TGTGCCAGCAGTTACCGAGACAGAAACTATGGCTACACCTTC.

This sequence joins TRBV5-6 and TRBJ1-1; D is perhaps TRBD1 (6 bases). Germline V lookup: CDR1 SGHDT, CDR2 YYEEEE. V lost 3 bases and J lost 1, with 19 bases in between. The CDR3 sequence is 17 residues long. This CDR3 reads CASSWPRGGSQNTEAFF. The CDR3 bases are TGTGCCAGCAGCTGGCCGAGGGGGGGCAGCCAGAACACTGAAGCTTTCTTT.